This TCR beta chain derives from a study of CD8 T cells in Susac syndrome. The RNA input was roughly 0.5 to 1 ug, and it was reverse transcribed with random hexamers. An immunoSEQ multiplex PCR generated amplified TCR beta CDR3 products spanning 54 Vbeta and 13 Jbeta. TCRdb reprocessed the immunoSEQ multiplex PCR reads with MiXCR, giving one entry per CDR3 protein. Counted here are approximately 260,000 distinct CDR3 sequences, less than 96% occurring once; the ten biggest clones make up approximately 0.094%. This receptor was obtained from a human donor with Susac syndrome. Material: CD4+ T cells from PBMCs.

CDR3 loop: CAIRTRNTGELFF. The DNA for the CDR3 is TGTGCCATTAGGACACGTAACACCGGGGAGCTGTTTTTT. This chain uses TRBV10-3 with TRBJ2-2; tentative D call: TRBD1 (5 bases). V was clipped by 9 bases and J by 2 bases, with 10 bases between them. This CDR3 region has 13 residues. Germline values: CDR1 ENHRY, CDR2 SYGVKD.